A single sample gave rise to the 26 T cell receptor beta chains below, sequenced in a study of blood T cell repertoires in COVID-19. Data came from immunoSEQ multiplex PCR; TCRdb stores just in-frame clones and leaves some out. The table records 300,000 to 400,000 clones, approximately 87% of them present only once. Sequenced sample: PBMCs or T cells enriched from blood (not recorded which). These receptors were taken from a woman in her thirties with acute COVID-19.

The rearrangement joins TRBV6-2 or TRBV6-3 to TRBJ1-1; 7 bases match TRBD1. Germline V gene lookup returns CDR1 MNHEY and CDR2 SVGEGT. V trimming: 2 bases; J trimming: 1 base; junction bases outside the gene matches: 1. The CDR3 has 14 amino acids. CDR3 in DNA: TGTGCCAGCAGTTACGGGACAGCGAACACTGAAGCTTTCTTT. This sequence encodes CASSYGTANTEAFF.

The chain links TRBV5-5 to TRBJ1-2, with TRBD1 as a possible D gene (6 bases). V lost 4 bases to trimming and J lost 2 bases, with 15 bases between them. Germline lookup yields CDR1 SGHKS and CDR2 YYEKEE (reference sequence). The CDR3 spans 15 residues. CDR3 in amino acids: CASSVSPGHNYGYTF. CDR3 nucleotide sequence: TGTGCCAGCAGCGTTTCCCCGGGACACAACTATGGCTACACCTTC.

The V call is TRBV10-2, the J call TRBJ2-3; D remains ambiguous. Deletions cut 4 bases from V and 0 bases from J, with 8 bases between. The V gene's germline CDR1 is WSHSY and CDR2 SAAADI. The CDR3 sequence is 14 residues long. CDR3 in amino acids: CASSGALSTDTQYF. The DNA of the CDR3 is TGCGCCAGCAGTGGCGCACTGAGCACAGATACGCAGTATTTT.

The gene calls are TRBV24-1 and TRBJ1-2, with 8 bases identical to TRBD1. V was clipped by 2 bases and J by 4 bases; unmatched bases: 8. There are 16 residues in the CDR3. The V gene's germline CDR1 is KGHDR and CDR2 SFDVKD. In DNA, the CDR3 is TGTGCCACCAGTGATTCCCATGACAGGGGTGGCTATGGCTACACCTTC. It encodes CATSDSHDRGGYGYTF.

On this clone itself: The sample contains more than one DNA sequence encoding this CDR3. The chain combines TRBV10-1 with TRBJ1-1; unclear D gene. The CDR3 loop spans 13 amino acids. V lost 3 bases and J 5 bases, leaving 10 bases between the germline ends. The germline gives CDR1 WNHNN, CDR2 SYGVQD (reference sequence). Here the CDR3 reads CASSDSGRTEAFF. Written as DNA, the CDR3 is TGCGCCAGCAGTGATTCAGGCAGGACTGAAGCTTTCTTT.

V and J are TRBV6-5 and TRBJ2-7; the match to TRBD2 covers 8 bases. This CDR3 is 14 amino acids long. From germline, CDR1 is MNHEY and CDR2 SVGAGI. After removal of 0 bases from V and 7 bases from J, the junction contained 5 bases not matched to a gene. DNA of the CDR3: TGTGCCAGCAGTTACTCCGGGGGGGGGCCAGAGCAGTACTTC. The encoded protein is CASSYSGGGPEQYF.

A note on this clone: This CDR3 is also generated by other DNA sequences in the sample. The chain links TRBV7-9 to TRBJ1-4; D possibly corresponds to TRBD1 (5 bases). This CDR3 is 15 amino acids long. The germline CDR1 and CDR2 sequences are SEHNR and FQNEAQ (reference sequence). Trimming shortened V by 1 base and J by 3 bases, and 9 bases separated the two germline ends. CDR3 nucleotides: TGTGCCAGCAGCTTAGTTCAGGGCCCTAATGAAAAACTGTTTTTT. This translates into CASSLVQGPNEKLFF.

The chain employs TRBV5-6 and TRBJ2-3; 10 bases fit TRBD2. The germline CDR1 and CDR2 sequences are SGHDT and YYEEEE. This CDR3 has 19 residues. Trimming cost V 0 bases and J 0 bases; bases outside gene matches: 10. The CDR3, as DNA: TGTGCCAGCAGCTTGGCCCGAGCTAGCGGGGGCTCGAGCACAGATACGCAGTATTTT. It codes for CASSLARASGGSSTDTQYF.

This clone was recorded a few times. The chain employs TRBV19 and TRBJ1-2, with 9 bases lining up with TRBD1. The CDR3 runs to 14 residues. Germline V gives CDR1 LNHDA, CDR2 SQIVND (reference sequence). J gave up 8 bases and V 5 bases, and 9 bases lay outside the gene matches. The CDR3 DNA is TGTGCCAGTAGTGTCGTACGGGACAGGGTCGGCTACACCTTC. It encodes CASSVVRDRVGYTF. Together with reference TRBV19 and TRBJ1-2, the CDR3 gives the full variable domain: DGGITQSPKYLFRKEGQNVTLSCEQNLNHDAMYWYRQDPGQGLRLIYYSQIVNDFQKGDIAEGYSVSREKKESFPLTVTSAQKNPTAFYLCASSVVRDRVGYTFGSGTRLTVV.

This sequence joins TRBV28 and TRBJ1-1; a weak D match, TRBD1 (5 bases). Germline loops: CDR1 MDHEN, CDR2 SYDVKM. The ends were cut back, 10 bases at V and 2 bases at J, with 14 bases in the middle. CDR3 length: 13 amino acids. CDR3 in DNA: TGTGCCACCTCAGGGTACGGCAACACTGAAGCTTTCTTT. It translates to CATSGYGNTEAFF.

The rearrangement links TRBV2 to TRBJ1-2; no clear D gene. This CDR3 region has 13 residues. Germline V gene data show CDR1 as SNHLY and CDR2 as FYNNEI. V lost 7 bases, J lost 3 bases, and 12 bases lay in between. The CDR3 region is CASTTRVYYGYTF. The CDR3 DNA reads TGTGCCAGCACTACGCGGGTGTACTATGGCTACACCTTC.

The chain combines TRBV7-9 with TRBJ2-2, with 11 bases matching TRBD2. V was clipped by 1 base and J by 5 bases; unmatched bases: 3. CDR3 length: 16 amino acids. Germline loops: CDR1 SEHNR, CDR2 FQNEAQ (reference sequence). This CDR3 is CASSLGLAGPTGELFF. The CDR3 nucleotides are TGTGCCAGCAGCTTAGGACTAGCGGGGCCAACCGGGGAGCTGTTTTTT.

The rearrangement links TRBV10-3 to TRBJ2-7, with TRBD1 as a possible D gene (6 bases). The CDR3 covers 13 residues. CDR1 ENHRY and CDR2 SYGVKD come from the germline V gene. The V and J ends lost 10 bases and 6 bases respectively, with 19 bases between them. CDR3 region: CASNTGKGREQYF. CDR3 bases: TGTGCCAGTAATACAGGGAAGGGGCGCGAGCAGTACTTC.

The genes are TRBV12-3 or TRBV12-4 and TRBJ2-7; 8 nucleotides align to TRBD1. V was clipped by 5 bases and J by 2 bases; unmatched bases: 2. CDR3 length: 13 residues. CDR3 nucleotide sequence: TGTGCCAGCAGTCGACAGGGGACCTACGAGCAGTACTTC. The encoded protein is CASSRQGTYEQYF.

The sample holds a few counts of this clone. The chain has TRBV2 and TRBJ2-5; the D gene is possibly TRBD2 (5 bases). The CDR3 is 15 amino acids. The germline CDR1 and CDR2 sequences are SNHLY and FYNNEI. V shed 2 bases and J shed 2 bases, with 12 bases lying between them. This CDR3 reads CASSEPGIIQETQYF. The CDR3 bases are TGTGCCAGCAGTGAACCGGGAATAATACAAGAGACCCAGTACTTC. Using reference TRBV2 and TRBJ2-5 for the parts outside the CDR3, the full variable domain is EPEVTQTPSHQVTQMGQEVILRCVPISNHLYFYWYRQILGQKVEFLVSFYNNEISEKSEIFDDQFSVERPDGSNFTLKIRSTKLEDSAMYFCASSEPGIIQETQYFGPGTRLLVL.

V gene TRBV24-1 combines with J gene TRBJ2-2; D is possibly TRBD2 (5 bases). This CDR3 spans 16 amino acids. V lost 4 bases and J lost 7, with 18 bases in between. Germline V lookup: CDR1 KGHDR, CDR2 SFDVKD. The CDR3 DNA reads TGTGCCACCAGTGAAGCAACCGGGATCCGCGGCGGGGAGCTGTTTTTT. It encodes CATSEATGIRGGELFF.

J is TRBJ1-6 and V is TRBV4-2; TRBD1 matches at 9 bases. Germline assignment: CDR1 LGHNA and CDR2 YNFKEQ. Trimming removed 3 bases from V and 8 bases from J; junction bases left unmatched: 11. The CDR3 is made up of 17 amino acids. As DNA, the CDR3 is TGTGCCAGCAGCCATGGGGACAGGGACTATAGGGATTCACCCCTCCACTTT. Protein sequence: CASSHGDRDYRDSPLHF.

The chain is built from TRBV7-8 and TRBJ1-2; unclear D gene. Deletions cut 9 bases from V and 8 bases from J, with 19 bases between. Germline values: CDR1 SGHVS, CDR2 FQNEAQ. The CDR3 totals 13 residues. In DNA, the CDR3 is TGTGCCAGTAGTAACCGCTTTTCTTGGGGCTACACCTTC. This codes for CASSNRFSWGYTF.

V gene TRBV27 combines with J gene TRBJ2-7; TRBD1 agrees at 8 bases. Trimming cost V 5 bases and J 7 bases; bases outside gene matches: 16. From germline, CDR1 is MNHEY and CDR2 SMNVEV (reference sequence). This CDR3 is 16 amino acids long. The CDR3 bases are TGTGCCAGCAGTGTCCTAAGGGACAGGAGAAGCGGGGAGCAGTACTTC. This gives the protein CASSVLRDRRSGEQYF.

The J gene is TRBJ1-2, the V gene TRBV6-5, with a tentative D call TRBD1 (6 bases). Trimming stripped 3 bases from V and 2 bases from J, with 13 bases between. Germline CDR1 is MNHEY and CDR2 is SVGAGI. CDR3 length equals 15 residues. The CDR3: CASSYRGSGNYGYTF. The CDR3 DNA is TGTGCCAGCAGTTATAGGGGGTCGGGGAACTATGGCTACACCTTC.

V and J are TRBV7-2 and TRBJ1-6; 7 nucleotides line up with TRBD1. With V trimmed by 5 bases and J by 3 bases, 4 bases remained unmatched. The CDR3 length is 15 residues. CDR1 is SGHTA and CDR2 is FQGNSA in the germline V gene. The CDR3, as DNA: TGTGCCAGCAGCCCACAGGGGTTCTATAATTCACCCCTCCACTTT. It specifies CASSPQGFYNSPLHF.

J is TRBJ2-1 and V is TRBV2, with TRBD1 matching 7 bases. There are 15 residues in the CDR3. With 5 bases clipped from V and 2 bases from J, the junction kept 6 bases outside the gene matches. Germline assignment: CDR1 SNHLY and CDR2 FYNNEI. CDR3 sequence: CASSTDRVAYNEQFF. Written as DNA, the CDR3 is TGTGCCAGCAGTACCGACAGGGTGGCCTACAATGAGCAGTTCTTC.

This chain connects TRBV9 to TRBJ2-7, with D tentatively TRBD2 (5 bases). Germline V gives CDR1 SGDLS, CDR2 YYNGEE. The ends were cut back, 3 bases at V and 4 bases at J, with 11 bases in the middle. CDR3 length: 13 amino acids. CDR3: CASSAEGGYEQYF. CDR3 sequence (DNA): TGTGCCAGCAGCGCCGAAGGCGGGTACGAGCAGTACTTC.

This clone showed up just once. The same CDR3 is also encoded by other DNA sequences in this sample. The J gene is TRBJ1-1, the V gene TRBV6-2 or TRBV6-3; D uncertain. Germline values: CDR1 MNHEY, CDR2 SVGEGT. This CDR3 is 14 amino acids long. Trimming stripped 9 bases from V and 1 base from J, with 15 bases between. CDR3 protein: CASSPSRQNTEAFF. The CDR3 DNA follows: TGTGCCAGTAGCCCGTCGCGACAGAACACTGAAGCTTTCTTT.

Only one count was recorded for this clone. V and J are TRBV12-2 and TRBJ2-7; the DNA was not used to check the table's D call, TRBD2. TRBV12-2 is labeled a pseudogene. The CDR3 loop spans 18 amino acids. The CDR3 sequence: CASRLSPSRGARNYEQYF. CDR3 nucleotide sequence: TGTGCAAGTCGCTTATCCCCTTCTCGGGGGGCTCGGAACTACGAGCAGTACTTC.

The rearrangement joins TRBV2 to TRBJ2-7, with 13 positions matching TRBD2. There are 16 residues in the CDR3. Germline loops: CDR1 SNHLY, CDR2 FYNNEI. The V segment lost 4 bases and the J segment 2 bases; nucleotides outside the gene matches: 5. The DNA of the CDR3 is TGTGCCAGCAGTGTTGGACTAGCGGGGGTCGCCTACGAGCAGTACTTC. It translates to CASSVGLAGVAYEQYF.